This TCR beta chain stems from a study of CD8+ T cells in alopecia areata. RNA extraction was followed by reverse transcription into cDNA, which acted as the sequencing template. Profiling relied on immunoSEQ multiplex PCR, and the TCRdb table lists in-frame clones only, not all of them. The sample lists about 160,000 clones, roughly 65% occurring once. Germline V gene lookup returns CDR1 MGHDK and CDR2 SYGVNS. V was pared by 4 bases and J by 4 bases, with 13 bases between. The CDR3 contains 14 residues. Treatment denoted: oral pan-JAK inhibitor, 5-10 mg twice daily. Source: CD4+ T cells sorted from blood, taken at week 4, from a patient treated with tofacitinib. This rearrangement joins TRBV25-1 to TRBJ1-2; perhaps TRBD1 as D (5 bases). The receptor was isolated from a human donor with alopecia areata. The CDR3 sequence is CASSGTPAGYGYTF. For the CDR3, the DNA is TGTGCCAGCAGTGGGACACCGGCTGGCTATGGCTACACCTTC.